Listed here are 30 T cell receptor beta chains from one sample, sequenced in a study of early T cells in non-severe SARS-CoV-2 infection. TCRdb reanalysed the 5' RACE reads using MiXCR and keeps one entry per CDR3 protein. The sample has some 58,000 distinct CDR3 sequences; around 13% are singletons. Material: whole blood. The receptor set was obtained from an adult who was a healthcare worker with PCR-confirmed SARS-CoV-2 infection or an uninfected control (not recorded which).

This clonotype was seen a few times. V usage is TRBV18 and J usage is TRBJ2-3; D may correspond to TRBD1 or TRBD2 (5 bases each). The CDR3 runs to 16 residues. In germline, CDR1 is KGHSH, CDR2 LQKENI. The V end lost 3 bases, the J end lost 2 bases, and 15 bases lay between the germline ends. The CDR3 bases are TGTGCCAGCTCACCCTTGGGGGAGATAACCACAGATACGCAGTATTTT. Translating it yields CASSPLGEITTDTQYF.

The gene calls are TRBV11-2 and TRBJ2-5; 8 bases are a match to TRBD1. V lost 5 bases, J lost 5 bases, and 13 bases stayed unmatched. CDR1 is SGHAT and CDR2 is FQNNGV in the germline V gene. The CDR3 extends over 16 amino acids. CDR3 in amino acids: CASSPPTGAVWETQYF. DNA for the CDR3: TGTGCCAGCAGCCCCCCGACAGGGGCGGTCTGGGAGACCCAGTACTTC.

In its sample, this clonotype was seen many times. The rearrangement joins TRBV27 to TRBJ2-1, with 7 bases aligning to TRBD1. CDR3 length equals 12 residues. In germline, CDR1 is MNHEY, CDR2 SMNVEV (reference sequence). The junction had 12 bases not matched to a gene; V was cut back by 6 bases and J by 16 bases. CDR3 sequence reads: CASSPGQAKVFF. Written as DNA, the CDR3 is TGTGCCAGCAGCCCAGGACAGGCGAAGGTTTTCTTC.

The rearrangement links TRBV6-5 to TRBJ1-1; 7 bases are shared with TRBD1. This CDR3 is built from 14 residues. With V trimmed by 7 bases and J by 5 bases, 10 bases remained unmatched. Germline V gives CDR1 MNHEY, CDR2 SVGAGI. The CDR3 nucleotides are TGTGCCAGCACCACGACAGGGCGGGGGACTGAAGCTTTCTTT. Its translation is CASTTTGRGTEAFF.

This chain links TRBV27 with TRBJ1-2; 8 bases match TRBD1. The CDR3 is 17 amino acids. With V trimmed by 4 bases and J by 3 bases, 13 bases remained unmatched. Per the germline V gene, CDR1 is MNHEY and CDR2 is SMNVEV (reference sequence). The CDR3 coding sequence is TGTGCCAGCAGTTACAAAGTGACAGGGGACTTCTACTATGGCTACACCTTC. Its protein is CASSYKVTGDFYYGYTF.

Ten or more counts support this clonotype. This rearrangement joins TRBV19 to TRBJ2-3, with D perhaps given as TRBD1 or TRBD2 (5 bases each). V dropped 10 bases and J dropped 2 bases, with 16 bases sitting between them. Germline CDR1 is LNHDA and CDR2 is SQIVND (reference sequence). This CDR3 has 14 residues. CDR3 DNA: TGTGCCACAAAGACAGACTACAACACAGATACGCAGTATTTT. Translated: CATKTDYNTDTQYF.

This clonotype appeared many times. This rearrangement joins TRBV11-2 to TRBJ1-1; TRBD1 matches at 9 bases. The CDR3 covers 14 residues. Germline trimming cut 5 bases from V and 2 bases from J; bases unmatched to any gene: 3. CDR1 is SGHAT, CDR2 FQNNGV, per germline. This chain's CDR3 is CASSLTGGNTEAFF. The CDR3 region has the DNA TGTGCCAGCAGCCTAACAGGGGGCAACACTGAAGCTTTCTTT.

There are a few counts of this clonotype. The rearrangement joins TRBV20-1 to TRBJ1-2; 9 positions agree with TRBD1. V shed 0 bases and J 4 bases; nucleotides not matched to a gene: 9. Germline V CDR1 and CDR2: DFQATT, SNEGSKA (reference sequence). CDR3 length: 16 residues. CDR3 in DNA: TGCAGTGCTAGAGATGCGATCCGGACAGGGGTCTATGGCTACACCTTC. It translates to CSARDAIRTGVYGYTF.

This clonotype was counted between two and nine times. This chain connects TRBV12-3 or TRBV12-4 to TRBJ2-3; 9 bases map to TRBD1. J was trimmed by 2 bases and V by 7 bases; bases with no gene match: 4. There are 14 residues in the CDR3. CDR3 amino acids: CASTYRGPTDTQYF. The DNA of the CDR3 is TGTGCCAGCACATACAGGGGGCCCACAGATACGCAGTATTTT.

This clonotype was observed a few times. The rearrangement joins TRBV5-1 to TRBJ2-5; 9 bases agree with TRBD2. Trimming at V came to 4 bases and at J to 1 base, leaving 5 bases not matched to a gene. The CDR3 extends over 15 amino acids. Germline loops: CDR1 SGHRS, CDR2 YFSETQ. The CDR3 nucleotides are TGCGCCAGCAGCATGACTAGCGGTCCCCAAGAGACCCAGTACTTC. Its translation: CASSMTSGPQETQYF.

This clonotype was counted ten times or more. V and J are TRBV7-2 and TRBJ2-5; D is uncertain. The CDR3 is 16 amino acids. The germline gives CDR1 SGHTA, CDR2 FQGNSA. The ends were cut back, 5 bases at V and 5 bases at J, with 21 bases in the middle. This CDR3 is CASSPPPLRFQETQYF. CDR3 coding DNA: TGTGCCAGCAGCCCCCCGCCCCTAAGATTTCAGGAGACCCAGTACTTC.

This CDR3 reads CASSLEQGVYTEAFF. The CDR3 region has the DNA TGTGCCAGCAGCTTGGAACAGGGAGTGTACACTGAAGCTTTCTTT. The rearrangement joins TRBV5-4 to TRBJ1-1, with D maybe TRBD1 (6 bases). Between the trimmed V and J ends, which lost 0 bases and 3 bases, there was a span of 12 bases. Germline CDR1 reads SGHNT; CDR2 reads YYREEE (reference sequence). The CDR3 has 15 residues.

A few counts support this clonotype. The chain combines TRBV5-1 with TRBJ2-2; 9 bases map to TRBD1. Germline V CDR1 and CDR2: SGHRS, YFSETQ. The CDR3 consists of 16 residues. The V segment lost 3 bases and the J segment 1 base; nucleotides outside the gene matches: 4. CDR3 bases: TGCGCCAGCAGCTGGGCGACAGGGGGGAACACCGGGGAGCTGTTTTTT. This translates into CASSWATGGNTGELFF.

This clonotype was seen at least ten times. This chain joins TRBV10-3 and TRBJ2-5; 8 nucleotides match TRBD2. Trimming took 0 bases from V and 1 from J; bases not matched to a gene: 4. Per the germline V gene, CDR1 is ENHRY and CDR2 is SYGVKD. The length of the CDR3 is 16 residues. CDR3 in amino acids: CAISESSGVLQETQYF. CDR3 DNA: TGTGCCATCAGTGAGTCTAGCGGGGTCCTCCAAGAGACCCAGTACTTC.

This clonotype has a handful of counts. The rearrangement uses TRBV9 and TRBJ2-7; 11 bases match TRBD2. The trim removed 3 bases at V and 3 bases at J, leaving 2 bases unmatched. Germline CDR1 SGDLS, CDR2 YYNGEE. CDR3 length: 14 residues. Here the CDR3 reads CASSGGTSGYEQYF. The CDR3 DNA reads as TGTGCCAGCAGCGGCGGGACTAGCGGCTACGAGCAGTACTTC.

In this sample, this clonotype turned up a few times. The chain employs TRBV20-1 and TRBJ2-3, with TRBD2 matching over 14 bases. The CDR3 is made up of 15 amino acids. Germline trimming cut 6 bases from V and 2 bases from J; bases unmatched to any gene: 4. Germline lookup yields CDR1 DFQATT and CDR2 SNEGSKA (reference sequence). CDR3 in DNA: TGCAGTGCCCGGACTAGCGGGGGGTACACAGATACGCAGTATTTT. This sequence encodes CSARTSGGYTDTQYF.

This clonotype was found many times. V is TRBV3-1 and J is TRBJ2-3; TRBD1 aligns across 9 bases. The CDR3 length is 14 residues. CDR1 is LGHDT, CDR2 YNNKEL, per germline (reference sequence). V trimming: 3 bases; J trimming: 5 bases; junction bases outside the gene matches: 3. DNA for the CDR3: TGTGCCAGCAGCCAGGGGACAGGGAAAGATACGCAGTATTTT. Protein: CASSQGTGKDTQYF.

This chain uses TRBV7-6 with TRBJ1-2; D is uncertain. CDR3 length: 15 amino acids. V lost 5 bases and J 3 bases, leaving 16 bases between the germline ends. Germline lookup yields CDR1 SGHVS and CDR2 FNYEAQ. CDR3 sequence reads: CASSHTLRSDYGYTF. As DNA, the CDR3 is TGTGCCAGCAGCCACACTCTCAGATCTGACTATGGCTACACCTTC.

This clonotype was seen repeatedly, ten times or more. CDR3 DNA sequence: TGTGCCAGCAGGGCCAGCGGGGCTTCCTACAATGAGCAGTTCTTC. Translation gives CASRASGASYNEQFF. The chain has TRBV12-3 or TRBV12-4 and TRBJ2-1; 7 bases agree with TRBD2. V lost 6 bases to trimming and J lost 1 base; unmatched junction nucleotides: 6. The CDR3 length is 15 residues.

This clonotype was seen more than once but under ten times. V usage is TRBV5-4 and J usage is TRBJ2-1; D possibly uses TRBD1 or TRBD2 (6 bases each). This CDR3 has 15 residues. Germline values: CDR1 SGHNT, CDR2 YYREEE (reference sequence). V shed 5 bases and J shed 0 bases, with 12 bases lying between them. The CDR3 region has the DNA TGTGCCAGCAGGCGGGACACGAGCTCCTACAATGAGCAGTTCTTC. Translated, it gives CASRRDTSSYNEQFF.

This clonotype was picked up many times. J is TRBJ2-5 and V is TRBV5-1; 14 bases line up with TRBD2. Unmatched junction bases numbered 0, after V lost 0 bases and J lost 2 bases. This CDR3 contains 16 residues. CDR1 is SGHRS, CDR2 YFSETQ, per germline. As DNA, the CDR3 is TGCGCCAGCAGCTTGGGGACTAGCGGGGGGCAAGAGACCCAGTACTTC. Amino acid sequence: CASSLGTSGGQETQYF.

The J gene is TRBJ2-5, the V gene TRBV20-1; D is ambiguous. V lost 0 bases, J lost 1 base, and 9 bases lay in between. Germline CDR1 reads DFQATT; CDR2 reads SNEGSKA (reference sequence). The CDR3 runs to 14 residues. Here the CDR3 reads CSARDGESQETQYF. The CDR3 DNA is TGCAGTGCTAGAGATGGAGAAAGCCAAGAGACCCAGTACTTC.

This clonotype occurred a few times. The chain uses TRBV5-1 and TRBJ1-1, with TRBD1 identical over 8 bases. V shed 0 bases and J 1 base; nucleotides not matched to a gene: 5. Germline V gene sequence: CDR1 SGHRS, CDR2 YFSETQ. There are 16 residues in the CDR3. As DNA, the CDR3 is TGCGCCAGCAGCTTGGCCGGACAGGGACGGAACACTGAAGCTTTCTTT. This translates into CASSLAGQGRNTEAFF.

This clonotype was picked up many times. The chain recombines TRBV12-3 or TRBV12-4 with TRBJ1-4; 11 bases align to TRBD1. The CDR3 extends over 15 amino acids. V gave up 4 bases and J gave up 7 bases; unmatched junction bases: 5. CDR3 amino acids: CASSSPGQGVEKLFF. The CDR3 region has the DNA TGTGCCAGCAGTTCCCCGGGACAGGGGGTTGAAAAACTGTTTTTT.

This clonotype has ten or more counts. This sequence joins TRBV2 and TRBJ1-2; D gene unclear. The CDR3 spans 14 residues. V lost 7 bases, J lost 3 bases, and 15 bases lay in between. The germline V gene encodes CDR1 SNHLY and CDR2 FYNNEI. CDR3 DNA: TGTGCCAGCAAGAAGGAACCGGGAGACTATGGCTACACCTTC. It translates to CASKKEPGDYGYTF.

This clonotype was observed a few times. V usage is TRBV4-1 and J usage is TRBJ2-4, with D hard to call. Looked up from germline, CDR1 is MGHRA and CDR2 is YSYEKL. The CDR3 totals 15 residues. V was cut by 0 bases and J by 0 bases, with 6 bases left in between. The CDR3 DNA sequence: TGCGCCAGCAGCCAAGATGGGCTAGCCAAAAACATTCAGTACTTC. This codes for CASSQDGLAKNIQYF.

This clonotype came up a few times. The V and J genes are TRBV4-1 and TRBJ1-5; 7 bases are a match to TRBD1. Germline V gene data show CDR1 as MGHRA and CDR2 as YSYEKL. After removal of 3 bases from V and 9 bases from J, the junction contained 11 bases not matched to a gene. The CDR3 contains 15 residues. Here the CDR3 reads CASSQEWKGALPQHF. CDR3 nucleotide sequence: TGCGCCAGCAGCCAGGAATGGAAGGGGGCTTTGCCCCAGCATTTT.

V and J are TRBV2 and TRBJ2-7, with unresolved D. In germline, CDR1 is SNHLY, CDR2 FYNNEI. The V gene lost 8 bases and the J gene lost 5 bases, with 13 bases spanning the gap. The CDR3 extends over 12 amino acids. Here the CDR3 reads CASGKLRDEQYF. The CDR3 bases are TGTGCCAGCGGCAAGTTAAGGGACGAGCAGTACTTC.

Regarding this clonotype: At one end, the junction sequence differs from germline, possibly due to a read error. The CDR3 loop is CATSRLITGTGSYEQYF. For the CDR3, the DNA is TGCGCCACCAGCCGCCTCATCACAGGGACGGGGTCCTACGAGCAGTACTTC. This chain joins TRBV4-1 and TRBJ2-7; D is possibly TRBD1 (6 bases). This CDR3 has 17 residues. Germline assignment: CDR1 MGHRA and CDR2 YSYEKL.

This clonotype was found many times. This chain links TRBV5-5 with TRBJ2-3, with 11 bases that match TRBD2. The V and J ends lost 4 bases and 2 bases, in that order; junction bases with no gene match: 12. From germline, CDR1 is SGHKS and CDR2 YYEKEE (reference sequence). The CDR3 sequence is 18 residues long. This CDR3 is CASSQPRLAGGPTDTQYF. DNA for the CDR3: TGTGCCAGCAGCCAGCCGCGTCTAGCGGGGGGACCCACAGATACGCAGTATTTT.